These 15 T cell receptor beta chains were sequenced from one sample in a study of regulatory T cells in long-lasting Graves disease. The time point: persistent/refractory GD, antithyroid drugs over 5 years with positive TRAb. The TCR library was made from RNA extracted from PBMCs. Building of the TCR beta libraries involved iRepertoire HTBI primers and Arm-PCR of CDR3 regions. Each CDR3 protein gets one entry after TCRdb re-called the multiplex PCR reads with MiXCR. In the table there are about 470,000 distinct CDR3 sequences, less than 25% of which are singletons. Sequenced here: peripheral blood mononuclear cells (PBMCs), sampled when the disease was refractory, from a patient treated with antithyroid drugs. Receptors originate from a female donor with Graves disease.

This clonotype has only a few counts. V and J are TRBV28 and TRBJ1-5, with 7 bases that match TRBD1. This CDR3 region has 17 residues. J gave up 2 bases and V 6 bases, and 13 bases lay outside the gene matches. Germline V gene lookup returns CDR1 MDHEN and CDR2 SYDVKM. CDR3 in amino acids: CASSTRQGGFGNQPQHF. The CDR3 DNA is TGTGCCAGCAGCACCCGACAGGGCGGTTTCGGCAATCAGCCCCAGCATTTT.

This rearrangement joins TRBV29-1 to TRBJ1-4; D remains ambiguous. In germline, CDR1 is SQVTM, CDR2 ANQGSEA. V was trimmed by 4 bases and J by 10 bases, leaving 16 bases between them. The CDR3 extends over 13 amino acids. CDR3 protein: CSVAVSGSGKLFF. DNA for the CDR3: TGCAGCGTTGCCGTATCGGGGAGTGGAAAACTGTTTTTT.

The V and J genes are TRBV6-2 or TRBV6-3 and TRBJ2-7, with D possibly matching TRBD1 (6 bases). Trimming pared 5 bases from V and 2 bases from J, leaving 10 bases between. Looked up from germline, CDR1 is MNHEY and CDR2 is SVGEGT. This CDR3 spans 13 amino acids. The CDR3 loop reads CASSIRGTYEQYF. The CDR3 DNA reads TGTGCCAGCAGTATCAGGGGCACCTACGAGCAGTACTTC.

The CDR3 region has the DNA TGTGCCTGGAAAGGCGGCAGGGAACGAAATTCACCCCTCCACTTT. Protein sequence: CAWKGGRERNSPLHF. The V call is TRBV30, the J call TRBJ1-6; D may be TRBD1 (5 bases). Trimming removed 4 bases at V and 7 bases at J, with 17 bases between. The germline CDR1 and CDR2 sequences are GTSNPN and SVGIG (reference sequence). CDR3 length: 15 residues.

This chain joins TRBV28 and TRBJ1-1; the D is unclear. The CDR3 consists of 13 residues. V was pared by 7 bases and J by 0 bases, with 9 bases between. Germline V CDR1 and CDR2: MDHEN, SYDVKM. CDR3 in amino acids: CASTVGVNTEAFF. For the CDR3, the DNA is TGTGCCAGCACGGTCGGGGTGAACACTGAAGCTTTCTTT.

This rearrangement joins TRBV12-3 or TRBV12-4 to TRBJ2-1, with 7 bases aligning to TRBD2. The CDR3 consists of 16 residues. Trimming took 5 bases from V and 0 from J; bases not matched to a gene: 7. For the CDR3, the DNA is TGTGCCAGCAGTATAAGAGCGGGGACCTCCTACAATGAGCAGTTCTTC. This encodes CASSIRAGTSYNEQFF.

This clonotype was counted at least ten times. The genes are TRBV12-3 or TRBV12-4 and TRBJ1-1; unclear D gene. The V and J ends lost 2 bases and 2 bases respectively, with 9 bases between them. This CDR3 is 14 amino acids long. Here the CDR3 reads CASSLLPRNTEAFF. In DNA form, the CDR3 reads TGTGCCAGCAGTTTATTGCCGCGAAACACTGAAGCTTTCTTT.

The chain has TRBV6-2 or TRBV6-3 and TRBJ2-5; 8 nucleotides agree with TRBD2. The J call may be faulty, since TRBJ2-7 better matches the DNA end. The CDR3 has 15 residues. Germline lookup yields CDR1 MNHEY and CDR2 SVGEGT. CDR3 DNA sequence: TGTGCCAGCAGCTTAGCGGGACTTTTTTCCTACGAGCAGTACTTC. It specifies CASSLAGLFSYEQYF.

This sequence joins TRBV6-1 and TRBJ2-2; D unclear. Germline-derived CDR1 and CDR2 are MNHNS and SASEGT. CDR3 length: 15 amino acids. V lost 3 bases, J lost 0 bases, and 8 bases lay in between. The CDR3 coding sequence is TGTGCCAGCAGTGACCAGGTCTCGAACACCGGGGAGCTGTTTTTT. It yields the protein CASSDQVSNTGELFF.

This clonotype appeared many times. V is TRBV28 and J is TRBJ1-1; D unresolved. Trimming left V 4 bases short and J 11 bases short, with 11 bases between. This CDR3 spans 11 amino acids. CDR1 and CDR2 from the germline V gene are MDHEN and SYDVKM. The CDR3 nucleotides are TGTGCCAGCAGTTCACGGGAGCGGGCTTTCTTT. Protein product: CASSSRERAFF.

The chain combines TRBV15 with TRBJ1-1, with 8 bases identical to TRBD1. J gave up 0 bases and V 8 bases, and 8 bases lay outside the gene matches. CDR1 is LNHNV and CDR2 is YYDKDF in the germline V gene (reference sequence). CDR3 length equals 15 residues. The CDR3 here is CATSDRANMNTEAFF. The CDR3 DNA follows: TGTGCCACCTCGGACAGGGCAAACATGAACACTGAAGCTTTCTTT.

This clonotype has a count of ten or more. V gene TRBV6-1 combines with J gene TRBJ2-5, with D unclear. The CDR3 covers 14 residues. Germline V lookup: CDR1 MNHNS, CDR2 SASEGT. V lost 1 base, J lost 5 bases, and 11 bases lay in between. DNA of the CDR3: TGTGCCAGCAGTGAAGAGGTTAGCTCCGAGACCCAGTACTTC. Residues: CASSEEVSSETQYF.

The chain links TRBV12-3 or TRBV12-4 to TRBJ1-1; the D is unclear. V dropped 7 bases and J dropped 4 bases, with 10 bases sitting between them. The CDR3 is made up of 12 amino acids. Written as DNA, the CDR3 is TGTGCCAGCAAAGCCAGTGGCACTGAAGCTTTCTTT. Residues: CASKASGTEAFF.

This clonotype was recorded at least ten times. The V and J genes are TRBV6-2 or TRBV6-3 and TRBJ1-1; unclear D gene. The CDR3 loop spans 13 amino acids. Germline assignment: CDR1 MNHEY and CDR2 SVGEGT. The ends were cut back, 4 bases at V and 4 bases at J, with 10 bases in the middle. The CDR3 reads CASSWKTVTEAFF. CDR3 in DNA: TGTGCCAGCAGTTGGAAGACGGTCACTGAAGCTTTCTTT.

In its sample, this clonotype was seen many times. The rearrangement links TRBV27 to TRBJ2-5; 10 nucleotides line up with TRBD1. CDR3 length equals 14 residues. Trimming cost V 4 bases and J 5 bases; bases outside gene matches: 4. CDR1 and CDR2 (germline): MNHEY, SMNVEV (reference sequence). The CDR3 here is CASSWGTGDETQYF. In DNA, the CDR3 is TGTGCCAGCAGTTGGGGGACAGGGGACGAGACCCAGTACTTC.